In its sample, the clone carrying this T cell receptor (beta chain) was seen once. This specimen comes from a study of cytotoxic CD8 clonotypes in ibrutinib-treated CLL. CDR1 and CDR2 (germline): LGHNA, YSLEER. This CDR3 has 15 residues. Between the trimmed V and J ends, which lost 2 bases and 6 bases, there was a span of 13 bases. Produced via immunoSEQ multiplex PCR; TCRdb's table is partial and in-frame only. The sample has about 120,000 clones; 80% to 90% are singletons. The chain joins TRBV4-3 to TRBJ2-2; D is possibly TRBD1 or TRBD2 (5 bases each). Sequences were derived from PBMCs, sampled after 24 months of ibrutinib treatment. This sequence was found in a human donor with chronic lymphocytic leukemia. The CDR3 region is CASSQRGRGPGELFF. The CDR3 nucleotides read TGCGCCAGCAGCCAACGGGGTCGGGGACCCGGGGAGCTGTTTTTT.